These T cell receptor beta chains were read from a single sample in a study of T cell responses to AZD1222 COVID-19 vaccine. Profiling relied on immunoSEQ multiplex PCR, and the TCRdb table lists in-frame clones only, not all of them. This sample has around 140,000 clones, with around 91% found just once. Source: peripheral blood, taken on day 0 of AZD1222 vaccination. These receptors all stem from an adult in good health. CDR3s include the opening cysteine and the closing phenylalanine or tryptophan.

V gene	J gene	CDR3 protein
TRBV10-2	TRBJ2-1	CASSEGVSLNEQFF
TRBV30	TRBJ2-2	CAWRSGPGELFF
TRBV14	TRBJ2-7	CASSEESGTGGYEQYF
TRBV12-3/TRBV12-4	TRBJ2-3	CASSLTDTQYF
TRBV12-5	TRBJ2-2	CASGLEAGELFF
TRBV4-1	TRBJ2-3	CASSPVSGVAGSDTQYF
TRBV5-6	TRBJ2-7	CASSLVGNQVEQYF
TRBV19	TRBJ1-3	CASSRGRDDTIYF
TRBV10-2	TRBJ1-5	CASSENRKEPQHF
TRBV28	TRBJ1-4	CASSSGGGDGEKLFF
TRBV6-2/TRBV6-3	TRBJ1-5	CASSHLPRTDSNQPQHF
TRBV2	TRBJ2-7	CASSEKLAVGYEQYF
TRBV7-9	TRBJ2-1	CASRSGQGQLAGGNEQFF
TRBV6-5	TRBJ1-5	CASGASGGGNQPQHF
TRBV10-1	TRBJ1-3	CAIRLPGFSGNTIYF
TRBV9	TRBJ2-1	CASSVGVGSYNPRSSYNEQFF
TRBV6-5	TRBJ2-3	CASSRQGVLTDTQYF
TRBV28	TRBJ2-1	CASSFPRAHLGYNEQFF
TRBV2	TRBJ1-4	CASSPLGQNNEKLFF
TRBV19	TRBJ1-5	CASSEDRASNQPQHF
TRBV5-1	TRBJ1-1	CASTVGGGYTEAFF
TRBV12-3/TRBV12-4	TRBJ1-1	CASSFPGQGEAFF
TRBV6-4	TRBJ2-2	CASSDSGEGTGELFF
TRBV6-5	TRBJ2-7	CASNAVGGPYEQYF
TRBV19	TRBJ2-1	CASSWGTGWDNEQFF
TRBV15	TRBJ1-5	CATSRGPLGPQHF
TRBV28	TRBJ1-2	CASRYRGGNYGYTF
TRBV5-4	TRBJ2-1	CASSRTSGSGLNEQFF
TRBV25-1	TRBJ2-1	CASSESRQGIGEQFF
TRBV7-9	TRBJ1-6	CASSLVQAYNSPLHF
TRBV7-9	TRBJ1-3	CASSLAGTGSGNTIYF
TRBV7-2	TRBJ1-6	CASSLGVVTQFNSPLHF
TRBV30	TRBJ2-7	CAWSEGLHYEQYF
TRBV5-5	TRBJ1-4	CASSLEGTGANEKLFF
TRBV19	TRBJ1-2	CASSSSWTNNYGYTF
TRBV6-5	TRBJ1-3	CASSYGTSGSGNTIYF
TRBV15	TRBJ2-5	CATSRRAGGQETQYF
TRBV14	TRBJ1-6	CASSQESYSPLHF
TRBV7-8	TRBJ1-1	CASSLRRGLRTEAFF
TRBV2	TRBJ1-5	CASEILDRRGHQPQHF